This T cell receptor (beta chain) was sequenced in a study of T cell repertoires in cytomegalovirus infection. On the study more broadly: Both CMV infection and a matching HLA type were indicated by public TCR beta signatures.

TCRdb re-analysed the reads in MiXCR, keeping a single row per CDR3 protein. The sample consists of around 300,000 distinct CDR3 sequences, approximately 25% of them appearing once. A remark on this clonotype: What it recognizes is unknown.

Germline V lookup: CDR1 MNHNS, CDR2 SASEGT. V shed 8 bases and J shed 1 base, with 5 bases lying between them. The CDR3 sequence is 11 residues long. This TCR derives from a human donor in good health (CMV status not recorded). Some clones in this sample may be carry-over from other donors' samples. The source material was cultured PBMCs, sampled from culture after CMV antigen stimulation. The chain couples TRBV6-1 to TRBJ1-1; D remains ambiguous. As DNA, the CDR3 is TGTGCCAGCTGGAGGAACACTGAAGCTTTCTTT. This codes for CASWRNTEAFF.